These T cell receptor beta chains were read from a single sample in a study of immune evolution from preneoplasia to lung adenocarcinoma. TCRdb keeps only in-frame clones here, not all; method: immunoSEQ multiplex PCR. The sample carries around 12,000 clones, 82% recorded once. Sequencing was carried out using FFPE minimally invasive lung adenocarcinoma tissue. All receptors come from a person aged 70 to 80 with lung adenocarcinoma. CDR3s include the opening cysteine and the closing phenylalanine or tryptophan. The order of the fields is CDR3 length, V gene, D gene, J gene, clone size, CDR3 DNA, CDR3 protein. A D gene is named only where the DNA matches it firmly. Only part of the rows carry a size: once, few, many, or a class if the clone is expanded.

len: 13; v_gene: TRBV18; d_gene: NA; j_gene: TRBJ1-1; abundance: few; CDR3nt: TGTGCCAGCTCACCAGAGTTTCTGACTGAAGCTTTCTTT; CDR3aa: CASSPEFLTEAFF
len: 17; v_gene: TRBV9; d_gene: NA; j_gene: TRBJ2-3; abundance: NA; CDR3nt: TGTGCCAGCAGCTCCTCTCGGGCGGGCCCTAGCACAGATACGCAGTATTTT; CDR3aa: CASSSSRAGPSTDTQYF
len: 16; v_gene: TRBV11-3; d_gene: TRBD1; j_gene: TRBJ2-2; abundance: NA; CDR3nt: TGTGCCAGCAGCCTCTCAACAGGGGGCGGCACCGGGGAGCTGTTTTTT; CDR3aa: CASSLSTGGGTGELFF
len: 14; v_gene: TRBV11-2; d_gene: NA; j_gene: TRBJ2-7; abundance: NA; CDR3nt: TGTGCCAGCAACCCAGCCAGGGTTGGTTACGAGCAGTACTTC; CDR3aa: CASNPARVGYEQYF
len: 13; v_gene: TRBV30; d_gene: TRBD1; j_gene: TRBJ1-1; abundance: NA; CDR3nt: TGTGCCTGGAGTGTGGGACAGGACACTGAAGCTTTCTTT; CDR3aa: CAWSVGQDTEAFF
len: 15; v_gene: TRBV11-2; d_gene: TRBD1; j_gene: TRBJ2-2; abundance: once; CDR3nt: TGTGCCAGCAGCGCCGGGACAGGGGCCACCGGGGAGCTGTTTTTT; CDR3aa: CASSAGTGATGELFF
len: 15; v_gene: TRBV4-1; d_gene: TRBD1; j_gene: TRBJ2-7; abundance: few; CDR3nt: TGCGCCAGCAGCCAAGAAGGGAACAGGGGTTACGAGCAGTACTTC; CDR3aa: CASSQEGNRGYEQYF
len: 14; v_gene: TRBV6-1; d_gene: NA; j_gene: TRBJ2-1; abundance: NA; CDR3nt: TGTGCCAGCAGTGAAGGGGTCGGGGTCCATGAGCAGTTCTTC; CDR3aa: CASSEGVGVHEQFF
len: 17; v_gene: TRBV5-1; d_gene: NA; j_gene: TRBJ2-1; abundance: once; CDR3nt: TGCGCCAGCAGCTTGGCCTCCGGGGGCAACTCCTACAATGAGCAGTTCTTC; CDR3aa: CASSLASGGNSYNEQFF
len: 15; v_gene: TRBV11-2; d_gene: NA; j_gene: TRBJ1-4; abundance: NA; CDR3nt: TGTGCCAGCAGCTCTAGTGGGTTATCTAATGAAAAACTGTTTTTT; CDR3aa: CASSSSGLSNEKLFF
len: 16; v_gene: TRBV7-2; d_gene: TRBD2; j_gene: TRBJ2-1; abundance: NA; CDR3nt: TGTGCCAGCAGCCTAGCATCTAGCGGGACCTACAATGAGCAGTTCTTC; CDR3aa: CASSLASSGTYNEQFF
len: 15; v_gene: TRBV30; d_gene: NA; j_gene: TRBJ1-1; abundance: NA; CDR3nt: TGTGCCTGGAGTGTACCCCACCGCCTGGGAGCTGAAGCTTTCTTT; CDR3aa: CAWSVPHRLGAEAFF
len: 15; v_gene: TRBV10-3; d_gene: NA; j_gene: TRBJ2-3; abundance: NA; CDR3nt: TGTGCCATCAGTGAGTCGGTTCTGAGCACAGATACGCAGTATTTT; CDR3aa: CAISESVLSTDTQYF
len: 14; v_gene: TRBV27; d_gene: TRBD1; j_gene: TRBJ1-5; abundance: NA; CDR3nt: TGTGCCAGCAGTCGACAGGGGGATCTACAGCCCCAGCATTTT; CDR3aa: CASSRQGDLQPQHF
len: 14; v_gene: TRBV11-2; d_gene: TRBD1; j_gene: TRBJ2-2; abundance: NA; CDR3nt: TGTGCCAGCAGCTTCCAGGGGGTTACCGGGGAGCTGTTTTTT; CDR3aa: CASSFQGVTGELFF
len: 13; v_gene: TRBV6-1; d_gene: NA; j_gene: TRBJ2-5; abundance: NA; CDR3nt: TGTGCCAGCAGTCCCCGGGGTTGGCAGACCCAGTACTTC; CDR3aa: CASSPRGWQTQYF
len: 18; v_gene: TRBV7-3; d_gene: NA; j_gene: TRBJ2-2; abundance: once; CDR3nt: TGTGCCAGCAGCTCCCAGCCAGTCGACAGAGGTACCACCGGGGAGCTGTTTTTT; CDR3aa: CASSSQPVDRGTTGELFF
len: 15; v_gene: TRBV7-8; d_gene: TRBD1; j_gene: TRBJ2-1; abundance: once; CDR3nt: TGTGCCAGCACCTCGTACAGGGGCCGTGGGAATGAGCAGTTCTTC; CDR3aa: CASTSYRGRGNEQFF
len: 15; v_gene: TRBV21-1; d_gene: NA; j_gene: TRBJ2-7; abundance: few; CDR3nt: TGTGCCAGCAGCAAAGAGGCGGGAGGTGTACGCGAGCAGTACTTC; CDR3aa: CASSKEAGGVREQYF
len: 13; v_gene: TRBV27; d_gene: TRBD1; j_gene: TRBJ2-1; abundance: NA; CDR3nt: TGTGCCAGCAGTTCCGACAGGGAGAATGAGCAGTTCTTC; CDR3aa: CASSSDRENEQFF
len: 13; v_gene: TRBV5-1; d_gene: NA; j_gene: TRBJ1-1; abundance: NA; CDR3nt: TGCGCCAGCAGCTTGGGACAGCGGTTTGAAGCTTTCTTT; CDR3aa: CASSLGQRFEAFF
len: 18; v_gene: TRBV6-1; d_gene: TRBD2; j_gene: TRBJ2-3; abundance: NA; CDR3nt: TGTGCCAGCAGTGCGACTAGCGGGAGGGCCGGAAACACAGATACGCAGTATTTT; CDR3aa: CASSATSGRAGNTDTQYF
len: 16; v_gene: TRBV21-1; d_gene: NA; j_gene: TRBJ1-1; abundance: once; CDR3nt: TGTGCCAGCAGCATTCATAGGGGGGACGGGAACACTGAAGCTTTCTTT; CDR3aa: CASSIHRGDGNTEAFF
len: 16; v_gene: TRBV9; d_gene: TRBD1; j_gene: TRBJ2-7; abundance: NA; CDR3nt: TGTGCCAGCAGCCCGCGGGCCACAGGGGGTTCCTACGAGCAGTACTTC; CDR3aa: CASSPRATGGSYEQYF
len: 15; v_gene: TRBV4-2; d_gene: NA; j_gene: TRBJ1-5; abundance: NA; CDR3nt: TGTGCCAGCAGCCGAGTCATGGGTACCAATCAGCCCCAGCATTTT; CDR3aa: CASSRVMGTNQPQHF
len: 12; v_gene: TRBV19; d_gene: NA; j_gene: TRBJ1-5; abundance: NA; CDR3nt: TGTGCCAGTAGTATTAATCTGGGGTCCCAGCATTTT; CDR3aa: CASSINLGSQHF
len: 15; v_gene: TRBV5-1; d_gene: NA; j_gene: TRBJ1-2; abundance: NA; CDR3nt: TGCGCCAGCAGCCCGCTGTCGGGGGCTTCCACCGACTACACCTTC; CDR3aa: CASSPLSGASTDYTF
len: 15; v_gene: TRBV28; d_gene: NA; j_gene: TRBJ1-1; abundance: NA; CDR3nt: TGTGCCAGCAGTCCCCCGGTAGGGGGGAGAACTGAAGCTTTCTTT; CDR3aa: CASSPPVGGRTEAFF